The clone carrying this TCR beta chain was found a few times. The antigen is not known. Trimming took 5 bases from V and 10 from J, leaving 20 bases between them. The CDR3 extends over 14 amino acids. Presence of unique molecular identifiers characterized the TCR beta cDNA libraries. TCRdb used MiXCR to reprocess the PCR reads, holding one entry per CDR3 protein. The sample includes about 540,000 distinct CDR3 sequences, less than 40% of them seen just once. This specimen belongs to a study of post-analysis software for immune sequencing data. Study details: Relapsing-remitting, secondary progressive and progressive-relapsing multiple sclerosis were all included among the disease courses.

Study findings and constraints: Controls showed lower frequencies than patients for four to six TRBV segments, and TRBV5-6, TRBV5-1 and TRBV20-1 were among these. Normalized Chao1 diversity was significantly lower in multiple sclerosis patients than in controls.

The TCR comes from a girl younger than 18 with multiple sclerosis. The sequenced material came from blood. The chain joins TRBV12-3 or TRBV12-4 to TRBJ1-2; TRBD1 might be the D (6 bases). CDR3 residues: CASSPGRGAASYTF. The CDR3 DNA reads as TGTGCCAGCAGTCCGGGCCGGGGGGCAGCTTCCTACACCTTC.